Sequencing of this T cell receptor (beta chain) was carried out in a study of technical replicates of blood from a handful of donors (dated by TCRdb to 2016 to 2017). Note on this clone: It lacks a known antigen. Base quality data are lacking; no much larger clone is found one base away.

The library was built by means of the immunoSEQ multiplex PCR assay. The table was pulled from immuneACCESS by TCRdb, which kept in-frame rearrangements only. Such tables lose some clones; where checked, under half of the loss comes from unresolved V genes, and the rest has no known cause. Present in this sample are some 80,000 clones, 93% of which were seen just once. The top ten constitute 0.35% to 0.45% of the sample. Here V drops 1 base and J drops 7 bases, and the junction holds 11 bases not matched to any gene. The germline V gene provides CDR1 ENHRY and CDR2 SYGVKD. The cysteine opens and the phenylalanine closes a CDR3 of 16 amino acids. Here the CDR3 DNA is all that survives: 48 bases in frame from base 1.

This TCR was recovered from a human donor in good health. Material for sequencing was T cells isolated from PBMCs. The chain links TRBV10-3 with TRBJ2-7; 9 bases in the junction line up with TRBD2. At the DNA level, the sequence is TGTGCCATCAGTGAGTATGCTGCGGGAGGGCCGGAGGAGCAGTACTTC. Translated, this is CAISEYAAGGPEEQYF.